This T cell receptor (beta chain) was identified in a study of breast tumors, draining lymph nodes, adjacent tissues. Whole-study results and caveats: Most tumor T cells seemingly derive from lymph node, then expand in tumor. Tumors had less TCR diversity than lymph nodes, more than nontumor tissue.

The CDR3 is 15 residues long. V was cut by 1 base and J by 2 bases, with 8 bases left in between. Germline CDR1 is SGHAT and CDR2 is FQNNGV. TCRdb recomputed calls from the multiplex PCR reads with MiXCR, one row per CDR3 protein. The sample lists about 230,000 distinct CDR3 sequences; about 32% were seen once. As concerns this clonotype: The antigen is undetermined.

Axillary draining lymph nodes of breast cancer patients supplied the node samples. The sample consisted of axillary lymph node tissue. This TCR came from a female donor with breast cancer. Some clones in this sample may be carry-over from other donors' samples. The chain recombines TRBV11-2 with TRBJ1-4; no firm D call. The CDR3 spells CASSLVGGTNEKLFF. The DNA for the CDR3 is TGTGCCAGCAGCTTAGTCGGCGGGACTAATGAAAAACTGTTTTTT.